These 31 T cell receptor beta chains were sequenced from one sample in a study of beta chain features in type 1 diabetes. Expressed TCRB transcripts got sequenced, as all isolated RNA was reverse transcribed. Profiling relied on immunoSEQ multiplex PCR, and the TCRdb table lists in-frame clones only, not all of them. The sample consists of under 250,000 clones, roughly 14% of them appearing once. Specimen: naive CD4+ T cells from blood. These receptors were obtained from a woman aged 35 to 49 in good health.

This clone was observed a handful of times. CDR3: CASSPRVAGVTGELFF. In DNA form, the CDR3 reads TGTGCCAGCAGCCCCCGGGTAGCGGGGGTCACCGGGGAGCTGTTTTTT. This chain links TRBV7-2 with TRBJ2-2; 9 bases line up with TRBD2. Germline CDR1 reads SGHTA; CDR2 reads FQGNSA. The CDR3 totals 16 residues. V shed 5 bases, J shed 4 bases, and the junction held 8 bases outside the gene matches.

The V gene is TRBV6-5, the J gene TRBJ1-6; TRBD1 agrees at 9 bases. Per germline, CDR1 MNHEY and CDR2 SVGAGI. V trimming: 8 bases; J trimming: 6 bases; junction bases outside the gene matches: 5. The CDR3 is 14 amino acids. In DNA form, the CDR3 reads TGTGCCAGCGGATCACAGGGGGCTAATTCACCCCTCCACTTT. It yields the protein CASGSQGANSPLHF.

V and J are TRBV6-4 and TRBJ2-3, with TRBD2 matching 12 bases. With 4 bases clipped from V and 6 bases from J, the junction kept 5 bases outside the gene matches. There are 15 residues in the CDR3. CDR1 MRHNA and CDR2 SNTAGT come from the germline V gene. CDR3 in DNA: TGTGCCAGCAGTGCCCGGACTAGCGGGGTGGATACGCAGTATTTT. It yields the protein CASSARTSGVDTQYF.

In its sample, this clone was seen many times. V and J are TRBV13 and TRBJ2-5; D is possibly TRBD2 (5 bases). The CDR3 loop spans 12 amino acids. In germline, CDR1 is PRHDT, CDR2 FYEKMQ (reference sequence). Trimming removed 2 bases at V and 4 bases at J, with 5 bases between. DNA for the CDR3: TGTGCCAGCAGCTTACGGGGAGAGACCCAGTACTTC. Translated, it gives CASSLRGETQYF.

This clone has more than one count but fewer than ten. The rearrangement links TRBV2 to TRBJ1-1; perhaps TRBD1 as D (6 bases). The CDR3 is made up of 15 amino acids. Germline lookup yields CDR1 SNHLY and CDR2 FYNNEI. Trimming took off 3 bases at V and 1 base at J, with 12 bases between the two ends. The CDR3 DNA reads as TGTGCCAGCAGTGAGGTTGGGGGCCGGAACACTGAAGCTTTCTTT. Translating gives CASSEVGGRNTEAFF.

The chain combines TRBV27 with TRBJ2-7, with TRBD2 matching over 8 bases. Trimming at V came to 4 bases and at J to 6 bases, leaving 11 bases not matched to a gene. The CDR3 extends over 15 amino acids. From germline, CDR1 is MNHEY and CDR2 SMNVEV (reference sequence). The CDR3 region is CASSYQGLGPTEQYF. Here the CDR3 DNA reads TGTGCCAGCAGTTATCAGGGACTAGGCCCCACCGAGCAGTACTTC.

There are a few counts of this clone. The chain uses TRBV5-1 and TRBJ2-6; D unclear. CDR3 length equals 14 residues. V lost 6 bases and J lost 4, with 11 bases in between. Per germline, CDR1 SGHRS and CDR2 YFSETQ. Here the CDR3 reads CASMWAAGANVLTF. In DNA form, the CDR3 reads TGCGCCAGCATGTGGGCCGCCGGGGCCAACGTCCTGACTTTC.

This clone turned up a few times. This chain links TRBV2 with TRBJ1-4; D may be TRBD1 (6 bases). The CDR3 is 15 residues long. CDR1 and CDR2 from the germline V gene are SNHLY and FYNNEI. V lost 3 bases and J 8 bases, leaving 16 bases between the germline ends. The CDR3 protein is CASSDAGRGGEKLFF. CDR3 sequence (DNA): TGTGCCAGCAGTGACGCCGGCAGGGGCGGGGAAAAACTGTTTTTT.

This chain connects TRBV7-2 to TRBJ2-7; D is possibly TRBD2 (6 bases). Germline V gives CDR1 SGHTA, CDR2 FQGNSA. Trimming took 0 bases from V and 2 from J, leaving 11 bases between them. This CDR3 comprises 15 residues. In DNA, the CDR3 is TGTGCCAGCAGCTTAGCGGTGGCGGGGACCTACGAGCAGTACTTC. Translated: CASSLAVAGTYEQYF.

This chain connects TRBV19 to TRBJ1-6; TRBD1 is a possible D gene (6 bases). Trimming took off 5 bases at V and 11 bases at J, with 16 bases between the two ends. The CDR3 length is 14 residues. Germline loops: CDR1 LNHDA, CDR2 SQIVND (reference sequence). CDR3 DNA: TGTGCCAGTAGTTCTCCGGGGCAGGGGACACCCCTCCACTTT. Encoded protein: CASSSPGQGTPLHF.

V is TRBV6-5 and J is TRBJ1-5, with 10 bases that match TRBD1. Trimming at V came to 5 bases and at J to 10 bases, leaving 5 bases not matched to a gene. Per the germline V gene, CDR1 is MNHEY and CDR2 is SVGAGI. The CDR3 runs 13 residues. The CDR3 DNA is TGTGCCAGCAGTGTTGGGACAGGGGATCCCCAGCATTTT. Its protein product is CASSVGTGDPQHF.

This clone was observed a handful of times. The chain carries TRBV28 and TRBJ1-1; D unresolved. CDR1 and CDR2 (germline): MDHEN, SYDVKM. The CDR3 spans 14 residues. V lost 1 base and J 1 base, leaving 7 bases between the germline ends. The CDR3 loop reads CASSLSQENTEAFF. The DNA for the CDR3 is TGTGCCAGCAGTTTATCTCAGGAGAACACTGAAGCTTTCTTT.

The chain recombines TRBV5-1 with TRBJ1-1; D uncertain. Germline CDR1 is SGHRS and CDR2 is YFSETQ. The CDR3 is made up of 13 amino acids. V gave up 2 bases and J gave up 6 bases, with 11 bases separating them. CDR3 in amino acids: CASSFQGGAEAFF. The CDR3 DNA is TGCGCCAGCAGCTTCCAAGGCGGGGCTGAAGCTTTCTTT.

The chain recombines TRBV7-2 with TRBJ1-1; D gene uncertain. CDR3 length equals 13 residues. Looked up from germline, CDR1 is SGHTA and CDR2 is FQGNSA. V lost 1 base and J 1 base, leaving 4 bases between the germline ends. The CDR3 DNA sequence: TGTGCCAGCAGCTTAGAGCAGAACACTGAAGCTTTCTTT. Translating gives CASSLEQNTEAFF.

The chain joins TRBV19 to TRBJ2-7; 7 nucleotides align to TRBD1. The CDR3 sequence is 13 residues long. Trimming cost V 8 bases and J 1 base; bases outside gene matches: 5. Germline assignment: CDR1 LNHDA and CDR2 SQIVND (reference sequence). The CDR3: CASAQGQSYEQYF. As DNA, the CDR3 is TGTGCCAGTGCCCAGGGACAGTCCTACGAGCAGTACTTC.

The chain joins TRBV4-1 to TRBJ2-7, with D possibly matching TRBD1 (6 bases). Germline loops: CDR1 MGHRA, CDR2 YSYEKL. Trimming left V 3 bases short and J 3 bases short, with 24 bases between. The CDR3 runs to 18 residues. CDR3 nucleotide sequence: TGCGCCAGCAGCCACCAACAAAACACCGGGACAAAACACTACGAGCAGTACTTC. Translating gives CASSHQQNTGTKHYEQYF.

This clone appeared a few times. Sequence at one end of the junction differs from germline and may be a read error. This chain links TRBV20-1 with TRBJ1-4; a possible D gene is TRBD1 (5 bases). This CDR3 has 10 residues. From germline, CDR1 is DFQATT and CDR2 SNEGSKA (reference sequence). The chain's CDR3 is CSAYPAGQVF. The CDR3 DNA follows: TGCAGTGCTTACCCGGCAGGGCAGGTTTTT.

The rearrangement uses TRBV5-1 and TRBJ1-6, with D possibly TRBD1 on 5 matching bases. The germline V gene encodes CDR1 SGHRS and CDR2 YFSETQ. The CDR3 totals 14 residues. The germline V and J ends were trimmed by 1 base and 7 bases, with 9 bases remaining between them. CDR3 sequence (DNA): TGCGCCAGCAGCTTGATGCAGGGAAATTCACCCCTCCACTTT. As protein: CASSLMQGNSPLHF.

This clone was found a few times. The V call is TRBV6-5, the J call TRBJ2-1; tentative D call: TRBD1 (6 bases). The CDR3 is 14 amino acids. Trimming stripped 0 bases from V and 6 bases from J, with 9 bases between. Germline values: CDR1 MNHEY, CDR2 SVGAGI. The CDR3 loop reads CASSYSPDSNEQFF. The CDR3 DNA follows: TGTGCCAGCAGTTACTCTCCGGACAGCAATGAGCAGTTCTTC.

Only a few counts were recorded for this clone. The chain links TRBV18 to TRBJ2-5; TRBD2 might be the D (5 bases). CDR1 KGHSH and CDR2 LQKENI come from the germline V gene. V lost 2 bases to trimming and J lost 11 bases, with 18 bases between them. There are 14 residues in the CDR3. CDR3 bases: TGTGCCAGCTCACCAGGGCTAGCAGCCTTGGAGCAGTACTTC. Translated: CASSPGLAALEQYF.

This clone was seen a handful of times. This sequence joins TRBV5-4 and TRBJ2-5; D not certain. CDR3 size: 12 residues. Trimming left V 3 bases short and J 5 bases short, with 8 bases between. Germline loops: CDR1 SGHNT, CDR2 YYREEE (reference sequence). DNA of the CDR3: TGTGCCAGCAGCTGGGCTCAGGAGACCCAGTACTTC. This encodes CASSWAQETQYF.

The chain carries TRBV19 and TRBJ1-1; D gene unclear. CDR3 length equals 19 residues. V dropped 4 bases and J dropped 0 bases, with 24 bases sitting between them. Germline CDR1 LNHDA, CDR2 SQIVND (reference sequence). CDR3 nucleotides: TGTGCCAGTAGTACCTCGGGGAGGGAGTGGAATGGGGTGAACACTGAAGCTTTCTTT. It specifies CASSTSGREWNGVNTEAFF.

The chain has TRBV20-1 and TRBJ2-7, with D hard to call. V was pared by 2 bases and J by 6 bases, with 8 bases between. There are 11 residues in the CDR3. Germline CDR1 and CDR2: DFQATT and SNEGSKA (reference sequence). The CDR3 DNA reads as TGCAGTGCTAGATCTGTCGGCGAGCAGTACTTC. Translated, it gives CSARSVGEQYF.

The chain is built from TRBV20-1 and TRBJ2-5, with no clear D. The end of the DNA is better explained by TRBJ2-7, so the J call may be wrong. The CDR3 runs to 11 residues. In germline, CDR1 is DFQATT, CDR2 SNEGSKA (reference sequence). The CDR3 here is CSASGDYEQYF. The CDR3 DNA follows: TGCAGTGCTAGTGGCGACTACGAGCAGTACTTC.

This clone was observed a few times. The rearrangement uses TRBV7-2 and TRBJ1-5; D possibly corresponds to TRBD1 (6 bases). Trimming shortened V by 5 bases and J by 5 bases, and 13 bases separated the two germline ends. This CDR3 region has 14 residues. Germline V gene sequence: CDR1 SGHTA, CDR2 FQGNSA. This CDR3 reads CASSTRQAHQPQHF. The DNA of the CDR3 is TGTGCCAGCAGCACGAGACAGGCCCATCAGCCCCAGCATTTT.

This clone appeared a few times. The rearrangement uses TRBV5-6 and TRBJ2-5; 7 positions match TRBD1. V was pared by 5 bases and J by 4 bases, with 5 bases of the junction left unmatched. Germline V lookup: CDR1 SGHDT, CDR2 YYEEEE. The CDR3 length is 13 residues. The CDR3 spells CASRRTGVETQYF. The DNA for the CDR3 is TGTGCCAGCAGACGAACAGGGGTAGAGACCCAGTACTTC.

This clone was recorded a few times. This sequence joins TRBV7-2 and TRBJ1-5; D ambiguous. The CDR3 spans 16 residues. Deletions cut 5 bases from V and 2 bases from J, with 16 bases between. Germline CDR1 SGHTA, CDR2 FQGNSA. DNA of the CDR3: TGTGCCAGCAGCGCCCGCGGGGTGGTTGGCAATCAGCCCCAGCATTTT. This translates into CASSARGVVGNQPQHF.

At least ten counts were recorded for this clone. J is TRBJ2-1 and V is TRBV5-6; tentative D call: TRBD1 (7 bases). The CDR3 has 15 amino acids. V gave up 5 bases and J gave up 4 bases, with 16 bases separating them. The V gene's germline CDR1 is SGHDT and CDR2 YYEEEE. The CDR3 sequence: CASSLPGGGYNEQFF. The CDR3 region has the DNA TGTGCCAGCAGTCTACCAGGGGGAGGATACAATGAGCAGTTCTTC. Full variable domain (rest looked up from reference TRBV5-6 and TRBJ2-1): DAGVTQSPTHLIKTRGQQVTLRCSPKSGHDTVSWYQQALGQGPQFIFQYYEEEERQRGNFPDRFSGHQFPNYSSELNVNALLLGDSALYLCASSLPGGGYNEQFFGPGTRLTVL.

The rearrangement links TRBV5-1 to TRBJ1-6; TRBD1 matches 7 bases. Trimming removed 7 bases from V and 5 bases from J; junction bases left unmatched: 12. This CDR3 region has 16 residues. Germline V CDR1 and CDR2: SGHRS, YFSETQ. CDR3 amino acids: CASRRAQGGNNSPLHF. CDR3 sequence (DNA): TGCGCCAGCCGACGGGCCCAGGGGGGTAATAATTCACCCCTCCACTTT.

This clone has more than one count but fewer than ten. The chain couples TRBV7-2 to TRBJ1-4, with 7 bases aligning to TRBD1. The CDR3 length is 15 residues. Losses at the gene ends were 3 bases for V and 5 bases for J; bases not matched to a gene: 6. CDR1 and CDR2 from the germline V gene are SGHTA and FQGNSA. CDR3 in DNA: TGTGCCAGCAGCTTCACTTGGACAGGCAATGAAAAACTGTTTTTT. It translates to CASSFTWTGNEKLFF.

The CDR3 here is CASRKWTLSGDSYNEQFF. Written as DNA, the CDR3 is TGTGCCAGCAGGAAATGGACCCTGAGCGGTGATTCCTACAATGAGCAGTTCTTC. This chain connects TRBV2 to TRBJ2-1, with a possible D match to TRBD2 (5 bases). V lost 6 bases to trimming and J lost 1 base, with 22 bases between them. The CDR3 is made up of 18 amino acids. Per the germline V gene, CDR1 is SNHLY and CDR2 is FYNNEI.